The present entry profiles one T cell receptor beta chain with its context. The sample holds one count of this clone. Its recognized antigen is unknown. Qualities for individual bases were not recorded, and no much larger clone is one base off. Each collaborating institution followed its own protocols to collect whole blood in K2EDTA tubes. For TCRbeta analysis, collaborator samples were shipped as frozen whole blood, as isolated PBMCs, or as DNA extracted from either sample type. The sample comes from a study of blood T cell repertoires in COVID-19 (dated by TCRdb to about 2020). About the full investigation: The collaborator samples originated in the United States, Italy and Spain and spanned the acute and convalescent phases of COVID-19. The prospective study material was composed of cDNA or gDNA derived from T cells, B-cell-depleted T cells, or PBMCs. Subjects who had been exposed to COVID-19, were actively infected with it, or had recovered from it provided the deeply sampled blood TCRbeta repertoires that made up the dataset. The repertoires were released in a freely available public database intended as a resource for research on the immune response to SARS-CoV-2. The samples were drawn from two sources: the first 160 participants of the ongoing ImmuneRACE study, and fewer than 1,500 subjects contributed by 6 global collaborators. Nearly every sample came with metadata listing a de-identified subject ID, COVID-19 status, age in years and sex. Where HLA class I and class II types were available, the types were taken from metadata supplied by the sample provider, not from assay-based typing. The research as a whole found: How much clinical and demographic metadata was included differed by source and by participant, and the metadata was provided uncurated.

TCRbeta CDR3 regions were amplified from genomic DNA using the immunoSEQ Assay, a bias-controlled multiplex PCR. The paper's processing steps were these. The number of nucleated cells in each sample was estimated by amplification of reference gene primers within the assay. To quantify the absolute abundance of each unique TCRbeta CDR3 rearrangement, sequence reads were collapsed and filtered. For each sample, productive Simpson clonality was calculated as the square root of Simpson's diversity index over productive rearrangements. Imported from immuneACCESS, the table was reduced by TCRdb to in-frame sequences with V and J called. These copies leave out some clones; in studies compared against another copy, an unresolved V gene accounts for under half, and the cause of the remainder is not known. The V and J calls and clone size were taken over from that table, and D and trimming were inferred from the DNA. This sample comprises around 150,000 clones, approximately 84% of them detected only once. The ten largest clones take up approximately 21% of the sample.

V is trimmed back by 1 base and J by 5 bases, and the junction contains 7 bases that no gene match accounts for. The CDR3 contains 15 residues, cysteine and phenylalanine counted. Only the CDR3 DNA stays, 45 bases, in frame from base 1. Reading the germline V gene gives CDR1 LGHNA and CDR2 YSLEER. The TCR comes from a woman over 75 with acute or convalescent COVID-19. The chain links TRBV4-3 with TRBJ2-7, and 8 junction bases match TRBD1. Sequencing was performed on peripheral blood. The DNA sequence is given as TGCGCCAGCAGCCAAGTTGGGGACAGGACCCACGAGCAGTACTTC. This sequence encodes CASSQVGDRTHEQYF.